The next 31 T cell receptor beta chains were all read from a single sample in a study of blood T cell repertoires in COVID-19. The repertoire was sequenced with immunoSEQ multiplex PCR; TCRdb's copy has only in-frame clones and lacks some. The sample carries more than 200,000 clones, approximately 86% recorded once. What was sequenced was peripheral blood. Source of these receptors: a man between 25 and 39 years old with active or convalescent COVID-19.

The chain has TRBV28 and TRBJ1-1; 9 bases fit TRBD1. Germline CDR1 MDHEN, CDR2 SYDVKM. V gave up 8 bases and J gave up 5 bases; unmatched junction bases: 6. The CDR3 sequence is 13 residues long. For the CDR3, the DNA is TGTGCCAGCCAGCCCGGACAGGGGACTGAAGCTTTCTTT. This gives the protein CASQPGQGTEAFF. The full variable domain, in which reference TRBV28 and TRBJ1-1 provide the parts outside the CDR3, is DVKVTQSSRYLVKRTGEKVFLECVQDMDHENMFWYRQDPGLGLRLIYFSYDVKMKEKGDIPEGYSVSREKKERFSLILESASTNQTSMYLCASQPGQGTEAFFGQGTRLTVV.

The rearrangement links TRBV6-2 or TRBV6-3 to TRBJ1-5; D is unresolved. Germline values: CDR1 MNHEY, CDR2 SVGEGT. V lost 1 base and J 1 base, leaving 8 bases between the germline ends. The CDR3 has 15 residues. CDR3 sequence (DNA): TGTGCCAGCAGTTACTTTGGCCAGAGCAATCAGCCCCAGCATTTT. Its translation: CASSYFGQSNQPQHF.

The J gene is TRBJ2-2, the V gene TRBV29-1, with D uncertain. With 3 bases removed from V and 7 bases from J, the gap between germline ends came to 12 bases. The CDR3 length is 13 residues. CDR1 and CDR2 from the germline V gene are SQVTM and ANQGSEA. CDR3 sequence: CSVETGFNGELFF. CDR3 in DNA: TGCAGCGTTGAGACTGGGTTTAACGGGGAGCTGTTTTTT.

CDR3 protein: CASSDRDRGGCEKLFF. The CDR3 DNA reads as TGTGCCAGCAGTGACAGGGACAGGGGTGGGTGTGAAAAACTGTTTTTT. The chain combines TRBV6-4 with TRBJ1-4; 10 nucleotides agree with TRBD1. Germline lookup yields CDR1 MRHNA and CDR2 SNTAGT. V was pared by 2 bases and J by 7 bases, with 7 bases of the junction left unmatched. This CDR3 has 16 amino acids.

The chain joins TRBV18 to TRBJ2-3, with D possibly TRBD2 on 7 matching bases. V dropped 6 bases and J dropped 6 bases, with 19 bases sitting between them. This CDR3 is 15 amino acids long. Germline values: CDR1 KGHSH, CDR2 LQKENI. CDR3 nucleotide sequence: TGTGCCAGCTCGGTGGGGACGGGGGGCCTGGATACGCAGTATTTT. Protein: CASSVGTGGLDTQYF.

This chain joins TRBV6-5 and TRBJ1-5; 7 positions agree with TRBD1. This CDR3 is built from 12 residues. The V segment lost 6 bases and the J segment 6 bases; nucleotides outside the gene matches: 2. The germline V gene has CDR1 MNHEY and CDR2 SVGAGI. This chain's CDR3 is CASRAGGQPQHF. DNA for the CDR3: TGTGCCAGCAGGGCAGGGGGTCAGCCCCAGCATTTT.

The V and J genes are TRBV19 and TRBJ2-3, with D tentatively TRBD1 (6 bases). CDR1 and CDR2 (germline): LNHDA, SQIVND (reference sequence). V shed 6 bases and J shed 8 bases, with 15 bases lying between them. The CDR3 runs to 13 residues. For the CDR3, the DNA is TGTGCCAGTAGCCACAGGGATGGCGCTACGCAGTATTTT. It specifies CASSHRDGATQYF.

The genes are TRBV25-1 and TRBJ2-7; possible D gene TRBD1, 6 bases. Trimming left V 6 bases short and J 7 bases short, with 10 bases between. CDR1 is MGHDK, CDR2 SYGVNS, per germline. The CDR3 extends over 11 amino acids. As DNA, the CDR3 is TGTGCCAGCAGACAGGGCCGAGAGCAGTACTTC. It translates to CASRQGREQYF.

The V call is TRBV10-2, the J call TRBJ2-1; D may be TRBD2 (6 bases). The V end was cut by 2 bases, the J end by 3 bases, with 14 bases between. Germline V gives CDR1 WSHSY, CDR2 SAAADI. The CDR3 is 16 residues long. This CDR3 reads CASSEPVSGNYNEQFF. In DNA form, the CDR3 reads TGCGCCAGCAGTGAGCCTGTTAGCGGAAACTACAATGAGCAGTTCTTC.

The rearrangement joins TRBV29-1 to TRBJ1-2; D is perhaps TRBD1 (5 bases). The V gene lost 6 bases and the J gene lost 8 bases, with 25 bases spanning the gap. Per germline, CDR1 SQVTM and CDR2 ANQGSEA. The CDR3 has 15 residues. The CDR3 DNA is TGCAGCGTCCCGTCGGGGAGGGGAAGATCGTACGGCTACACCTTC. It specifies CSVPSGRGRSYGYTF.

The chain uses TRBV5-1 and TRBJ2-1; a possible D gene is TRBD2 (5 bases). This CDR3 is built from 14 residues. Trimming stripped 4 bases from V and 9 bases from J, with 17 bases between. Germline V gives CDR1 SGHRS, CDR2 YFSETQ. In DNA, the CDR3 is TGCGCCAGCAGCCCTGACACCCCGGCGGGTGAGCAGTTCTTC. Translated, it gives CASSPDTPAGEQFF.

This clone was counted a single time. The CDR3 here is CASTRRGANYGYTF. In DNA form, the CDR3 reads TGTGCCAGCACTAGGCGGGGGGCTAACTATGGCTACACCTTC. J is TRBJ1-2 and V is TRBV6-5, with D possibly TRBD1 on 5 matching bases. Germline CDR1 MNHEY, CDR2 SVGAGI. The CDR3 is 14 amino acids. V gave up 7 bases and J gave up 0 bases, with 12 bases separating them.

The rearrangement links TRBV15 to TRBJ2-7; D perhaps matches TRBD1 (6 bases). Germline CDR1 and CDR2: LNHNV and YYDKDF (reference sequence). The CDR3 totals 15 residues. V lost 3 bases, J lost 2 bases, and 14 bases lay in between. CDR3 in amino acids: CATSSPGHGTYEQYF. DNA of the CDR3: TGTGCCACCAGCAGTCCGGGACACGGTACCTACGAGCAGTACTTC. Drawing the rest from reference TRBV15 and TRBJ2-7, the complete variable domain is DAMVIQNPRYQVTQFGKPVTLSCSQTLNHNVMYWYQQKSSQAPKLLFHYYDKDFNNEADTPDNFQSRRPNTSFCFLDIRSPGLGDTAMYLCATSSPGHGTYEQYFGPGTRLTVT.

This chain uses TRBV5-1 with TRBJ2-5; the match to TRBD2 covers 12 bases. The ends lost 3 bases at V and 5 bases at J; junction bases unmatched: 5. Per the germline V gene, CDR1 is SGHRS and CDR2 is YFSETQ. The length of the CDR3 is 15 residues. DNA of the CDR3: TGCGCCAGCAGCTCGATACTAGCGGGGGGTGAGACCCAGTACTTC. This encodes CASSSILAGGETQYF.

The chain carries TRBV7-2 and TRBJ2-3; TRBD2 matches at 14 bases. This CDR3 region has 17 residues. V lost 5 bases, J lost 2 bases, and 6 bases stayed unmatched. Germline loops: CDR1 SGHTA, CDR2 FQGNSA. The CDR3 loop reads CASSTRLAGGFTDTQYF. The DNA for the CDR3 is TGTGCCAGCAGCACCCGACTAGCGGGGGGGTTCACAGATACGCAGTATTTT.

The chain employs TRBV29-1 and TRBJ1-4, with D possibly TRBD1 on 6 matching bases. CDR1 SQVTM and CDR2 ANQGSEA come from the germline V gene. Trimming left V 3 bases short and J 1 base short, with 12 bases between. This CDR3 comprises 15 residues. The CDR3 DNA sequence: TGCAGCGTTGATTTGGGGGCAGGAACTAATGAAAAACTGTTTTTT. Amino acids: CSVDLGAGTNEKLFF.

The CDR3 spells CASSRDQTGGNYYEQYF. The CDR3 DNA is TGCGCCAGCAGCCGGGACCAGACAGGGGGCAATTACTACGAGCAGTACTTC. The V and J genes are TRBV4-3 and TRBJ2-7; TRBD1 aligns across 10 bases. Germline V gene lookup returns CDR1 LGHNA and CDR2 YSLEER. Germline trimming cut 4 bases from V and 3 bases from J; bases unmatched to any gene: 12. This CDR3 is 17 amino acids long.

This rearrangement joins TRBV4-3 to TRBJ1-4; 11 bases agree with TRBD1. This CDR3 has 16 amino acids. From germline, CDR1 is LGHNA and CDR2 YSLEER. V lost 3 bases to trimming and J lost 3 bases; unmatched junction nucleotides: 3. CDR3 sequence: CASSQDRGRSNEKLFF. The CDR3 DNA reads TGCGCCAGCAGCCAGGACAGGGGGCGATCTAATGAAAAACTGTTTTTT.

The CDR3 protein is CASSPSGLYSNQPQHF. DNA for the CDR3: TGTGCCAGCAGCCCCAGTGGACTCTATAGCAATCAGCCCCAGCATTTT. This chain connects TRBV5-8 to TRBJ1-5; D not resolved. In germline, CDR1 is SGHTS, CDR2 YDEGEE. V was pared by 4 bases and J by 0 bases, with 14 bases between. The length of the CDR3 is 16 residues. Full variable domain (missing parts from reference TRBV5-8 and TRBJ1-5): EAGVTQSPTHLIKTRGQQATLRCSPISGHTSVYWYQQALGLGLQFLLWYDEGEERNRGNFPPRFSGRQFPNYSSELNVNALELEDSALYLCASSPSGLYSNQPQHFGDGTRLSIL.

V gene TRBV4-1 combines with J gene TRBJ1-5; TRBD1 matches 7 bases. The CDR3 consists of 16 residues. Per germline, CDR1 MGHRA and CDR2 YSYEKL. Trimming cost V 2 bases and J 2 bases; bases outside gene matches: 6. The CDR3: CASSQLSTGGNQPQHF. The CDR3 DNA follows: TGCGCCAGCAGCCAACTTAGTACAGGGGGCAATCAGCCCCAGCATTTT.

This clone was counted only a few times. This sequence joins TRBV6-2 or TRBV6-3 and TRBJ1-5; 7 bases agree with TRBD1. The ends lost 5 bases at V and 4 bases at J; junction bases unmatched: 5. The CDR3 is 14 residues long. The germline CDR1 and CDR2 sequences are MNHEY and SVGEGT. The CDR3 protein is CASSTGTENQPQHF. In DNA form, the CDR3 reads TGTGCCAGCAGTACCGGGACAGAGAATCAGCCCCAGCATTTT.

This chain uses TRBV4-3 with TRBJ2-5, with D maybe TRBD1 (6 bases). V lost 0 bases and J lost 3, with 11 bases in between. CDR1 is LGHNA, CDR2 YSLEER, per germline. The CDR3 loop spans 15 amino acids. The DNA for the CDR3 is TGCGCCAGCAGCCAAGATAGGGGGTCAGAAGAGACCCAGTACTTC. Its protein is CASSQDRGSEETQYF.

Concerning this clone itself: The same CDR3 also results from other DNA sequences found in this sample. The chain is built from TRBV6-5 and TRBJ1-2; TRBD1 matches at 10 bases. Germline loops: CDR1 MNHEY, CDR2 SVGAGI. The CDR3 is made up of 14 amino acids. V lost 2 bases and J lost 7; bases outside the gene matches: 4. CDR3 amino acids: CASSYTGQGSGYTF. Here the CDR3 DNA reads TGTGCCAGCAGTTACACGGGACAGGGGTCTGGCTACACCTTC.

V is TRBV5-8 and J is TRBJ2-7; perhaps TRBD1 as D (5 bases). The CDR3 consists of 13 residues. Germline CDR1 and CDR2: SGHTS and YDEGEE. Trimming took off 4 bases at V and 1 base at J, with 9 bases between the two ends. The CDR3 region is CASSRTRSYEQYF. The CDR3 bases are TGTGCCAGCAGCCGGACACGTTCCTACGAGCAGTACTTC.

The chain joins TRBV3-1 (or the pseudogene TRBV3-2) to TRBJ2-2, with D hard to call. CDR3 length: 16 amino acids. The V and J ends lost 0 bases and 0 bases respectively, with 8 bases between them. Germline V CDR1 and CDR2: LGHDT, YNNKEL (reference sequence). CDR3 DNA: TGTGCCAGCAGCCAAGATCCTGGCCCGAACACCGGGGAGCTGTTTTTT. Residues: CASSQDPGPNTGELFF.

The chain couples TRBV5-1 to TRBJ1-4, with TRBD1 as a possible D gene (6 bases). Trimming took off 0 bases at V and 8 bases at J, with 20 bases between the two ends. The germline V gene encodes CDR1 SGHRS and CDR2 YFSETQ. The CDR3 consists of 17 residues. This chain's CDR3 is CASSLDASGGWGEKLFF. The CDR3 DNA follows: TGCGCCAGCAGCTTGGACGCGTCTGGGGGCTGGGGGGAAAAACTGTTTTTT.

The chain recombines TRBV29-1 with TRBJ1-1, with unresolved D. V was shortened by 4 bases and J by 5 bases, with 14 bases between the two germline ends. The CDR3 length is 13 residues. Germline CDR1 reads SQVTM; CDR2 reads ANQGSEA. The CDR3 spells CSVVGWPATEAFF. CDR3 sequence (DNA): TGCAGCGTTGTCGGGTGGCCTGCGACTGAAGCTTTCTTT.

The chain carries TRBV27 and TRBJ1-5; D possibly corresponds to TRBD1 (5 bases). CDR3 length: 17 amino acids. V dropped 7 bases and J dropped 1 base, with 20 bases sitting between them. Per germline, CDR1 MNHEY and CDR2 SMNVEV (reference sequence). CDR3 DNA: TGTGCCAGCACTCGGAAAACTTCGGGGGGGAGCAATCAGCCCCAGCATTTT. Translated, it gives CASTRKTSGGSNQPQHF.

This clone appeared once. The CDR3 spells CASSTRQGGKTEAFF. The CDR3 nucleotides are TGCGCCAGCAGCACCCGACAGGGAGGAAAAACTGAAGCTTTCTTT. The J gene is TRBJ1-1, the V gene TRBV5-1; 7 nucleotides align to TRBD1. Trimming cost V 4 bases and J 5 bases; bases outside gene matches: 11. From germline, CDR1 is SGHRS and CDR2 YFSETQ. The CDR3 length is 15 residues.

The chain couples TRBV11-3 to TRBJ2-7, with D possibly TRBD2 on 7 matching bases. CDR1 is SGHNT and CDR2 is YENEEA in the germline V gene. Trimming took 6 bases from V and 6 from J, leaving 15 bases between them. This CDR3 comprises 13 residues. Here the CDR3 reads CASSPSGGPEQYF. The CDR3 DNA is TGTGCCAGCAGTCCCTCCGGGGGGCCCGAGCAGTACTTC.

The chain has TRBV19 and TRBJ2-5, with 11 bases fitting TRBD2. The length of the CDR3 is 14 residues. The germline gives CDR1 LNHDA, CDR2 SQIVND (reference sequence). J gave up 4 bases and V 6 bases, and 4 bases lay outside the gene matches. The CDR3 is CASSPLAGGETQYF. In DNA, the CDR3 is TGTGCCAGTAGCCCCCTAGCGGGGGGAGAGACCCAGTACTTC. Looking up the rest from reference TRBV19 and TRBJ2-5 gives the full variable domain: DGGITQSPKYLFRKEGQNVTLSCEQNLNHDAMYWYRQDPGQGLRLIYYSQIVNDFQKGDIAEGYSVSREKKESFPLTVTSAQKNPTAFYLCASSPLAGGETQYFGPGTRLLVL.